This T cell receptor (beta chain) comes out of a study of blood T cell repertoires in COVID-19. Study background: Samples taken during acute and convalescent COVID-19 were collected in the United States, Italy and Spain. PBMCs, B-cell-depleted T cells, or T cells provided the cDNA or gDNA that made up the material.

As originally analysed: Nucleated cell counts were estimated from reference gene primer amplification. Sequencing used immunoSEQ multiplex PCR; TCRdb keeps in-frame clones, though not all of them. From that table come the V and J calls and clone size; the DNA was used to work out D and trimming. There are about 170,000 clones in the sample; approximately 84% occur only once, and less than 9% lies in the top ten. The CDR3 length is 15 residues. The chain recombines TRBV21-1 with TRBJ2-3; no check of the table's D call, TRBD2, against the DNA was made. TRBV21-1 constitutes a pseudogene. The sequenced sample consisted of peripheral blood. The source is a man aged 40-49 years who had recovered from COVID-19. In nucleotides, the CDR3 is TGTGCCAGCAGCAAATCTCCTAGCGGTGCCGATACGCAGTATTTT. Translated, it gives CASSKSPSGADTQYF.